This TCR beta chain was recorded in a study of blood T cell repertoires in COVID-19. Study overall: The study drew acute and convalescent COVID-19 samples from the United States, Italy and Spain. PBMCs, B-cell-depleted T cells, or T cells provided the cDNA or gDNA that made up the material.

Seattle cases were enrolled at active infection and followed longitudinally. This clone was detected only a few times. The ends lost 7 bases at V and 3 bases at J; junction bases unmatched: 2. The CDR3 covers 12 residues. Original data processing: Amplification of reference gene primers was used by the study to estimate nucleated cell counts. The repertoire was sequenced with immunoSEQ multiplex PCR; TCRdb's copy has only in-frame clones and lacks some. Clonal size and the V and J genes are those of that table, whereas D and trimming came from the DNA. The sample lists 350,000 or so clones; about 87% were seen once.

This sequence joins TRBV12-3 or TRBV12-4 and TRBJ2-7; 8 nucleotides align to TRBD1. Input material: peripheral blood. The TCR sequence derives from a woman in her 30s with COVID-19, enrolled during active disease. CDR3 in DNA: TGTGCCAGCACCACAGGGGGCTACGAGCAGTACTTC. Its translation: CASTTGGYEQYF.